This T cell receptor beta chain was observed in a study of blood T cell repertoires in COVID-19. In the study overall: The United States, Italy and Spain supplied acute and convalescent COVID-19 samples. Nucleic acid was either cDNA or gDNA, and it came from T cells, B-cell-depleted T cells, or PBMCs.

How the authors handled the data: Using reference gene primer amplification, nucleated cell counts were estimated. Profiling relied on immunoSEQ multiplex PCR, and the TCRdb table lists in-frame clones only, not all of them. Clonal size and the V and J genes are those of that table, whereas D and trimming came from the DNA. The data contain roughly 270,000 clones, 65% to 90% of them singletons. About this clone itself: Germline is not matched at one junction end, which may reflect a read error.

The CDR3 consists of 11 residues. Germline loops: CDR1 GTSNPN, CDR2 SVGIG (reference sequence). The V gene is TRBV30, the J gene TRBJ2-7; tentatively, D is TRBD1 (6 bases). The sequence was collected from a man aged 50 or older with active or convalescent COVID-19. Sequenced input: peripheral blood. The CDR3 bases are TGTGCCTGGATGGCGGGTGGCAGGGGAATATTC. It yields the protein CAWMAGGRGIF. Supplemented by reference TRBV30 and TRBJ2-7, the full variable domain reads SQTIHQWPATLVQPVGSPLSLECTVEGTSNPNLYWYRQAAGRGLQLLFYSVGIGQISSEVPQNLSASRPQDRQFILSSKKLLLSDSGFYLCAWMAGGRGIFGPGTRLTVT.